The TCR beta chain under discussion was sequenced for a study of identifying expanded T cells in peripheral blood. The method was immunoSEQ multiplex PCR; TCRdb's version includes in-frame clones alone and lacks a portion of them. The sample shows around 100,000 clones, 70% to 90% of them seen only once. This CDR3 is built from 14 residues. Deletions cut 7 bases from V and 4 bases from J, with 13 bases between. Germline V gene sequence: CDR1 LNHDA, CDR2 SQIVND (reference sequence). The study, taken as a whole, reports: Across healthy donors, higher total template counts meant significantly greater approximately 2-week count variance.

No infections or other immune events were documented during collection. For this clone: The antigen is undetermined.

This TCR came from a person aged 18-70 years in good health. This sequence joins TRBV19 and TRBJ1-4; TRBD1 is a possible D gene (6 bases). The sample taken for sequencing was blood. The CDR3, as DNA: TGTGCCAGTACCATACAGGGATATAATGAAAAACTGTTTTTT. Translation gives CASTIQGYNEKLFF.